The 26 T cell receptor beta chains below all came from one sample that was sequenced in a study of cytomegalovirus exposure and HLA in healthy donors. The PCR contained 60 Vbeta and 13 Jbeta primers. Data came from immunoSEQ multiplex PCR; TCRdb stores just in-frame clones and leaves some out. The data hold about 300,000 clones, with 70% to 90% observed a single time. The sequencing input was PBMCs. Receptor source: a middle-aged man in good health and CMV-seropositive.

The chain is built from TRBV4-2 and TRBJ2-1, with D perhaps TRBD2 (6 bases). The CDR3 extends over 15 amino acids. CDR1 LGHNA and CDR2 YNFKEQ come from the germline V gene. V was cut by 0 bases and J by 1 base, with 7 bases left in between. For the CDR3, the DNA is TGTGCCAGCAGCCAAGACGGGAGTTCCTACAATGAGCAGTTCTTC. It codes for CASSQDGSSYNEQFF.

This chain joins TRBV5-6 and TRBJ1-1; 7 bases line up with TRBD1. V was clipped by 4 bases and J by 10 bases; unmatched bases: 13. Germline loops: CDR1 SGHDT, CDR2 YYEEEE. The CDR3 has 14 amino acids. CDR3 loop: CASSRYRGRGLAFF. For the CDR3, the DNA is TGTGCCAGCAGCCGTTACAGGGGTCGGGGTTTAGCTTTCTTT.

This chain uses TRBV5-3 with TRBJ2-5; 8 bases line up with TRBD1. TRBV5-3 counts as an open reading frame of uncertain function. This CDR3 comprises 14 residues. V trimming: 6 bases; J trimming: 2 bases; junction bases outside the gene matches: 6. CDR3 in amino acids: CARNRDRPQETQYF. CDR3 DNA: TGTGCCAGAAACCGGGACAGGCCACAAGAGACCCAGTACTTC.

The CDR3 loop reads CASSAPGTDNTEAFF. The CDR3 nucleotides read TGTGCCAGCAGCGCACCCGGGACAGACAACACTGAAGCTTTCTTT. The V gene is TRBV5-5, the J gene TRBJ1-1, with TRBD1 matching over 7 bases. Germline CDR1 and CDR2: SGHKS and YYEKEE (reference sequence). The CDR3 consists of 15 residues. J lost 2 bases, V lost 4 bases, and 8 bases had no gene match.

The rearrangement joins TRBV7-9 to TRBJ1-1; D ambiguous. Germline lookup yields CDR1 SEHNR and CDR2 FQNEAQ (reference sequence). The CDR3 is 17 residues long. Trimming took 5 bases from V and 3 from J, leaving 22 bases between them. This CDR3 reads CASSPRRYGQRDTEAFF. Here the CDR3 DNA reads TGTGCCAGCAGCCCCCGGCGGTACGGGCAGAGGGACACTGAAGCTTTCTTT.

This chain joins TRBV7-2 and TRBJ2-1; 11 bases fit TRBD2. This CDR3 contains 15 residues. V gave up 7 bases and J gave up 9 bases; unmatched junction bases: 11. The germline CDR1 and CDR2 sequences are SGHTA and FQGNSA. The CDR3 protein is CASTPRLAGYSEQFF. CDR3 coding DNA: TGTGCCAGCACTCCTCGACTAGCGGGATATAGTGAGCAGTTCTTC.

The chain uses TRBV28 and TRBJ1-3; TRBD1 matches at 7 bases. The V and J ends lost 6 bases and 2 bases, in that order; junction bases with no gene match: 4. The CDR3 totals 14 residues. Germline V lookup: CDR1 MDHEN, CDR2 SYDVKM. DNA of the CDR3: TGTGCCAGCAGCGAGACAGGGACTGGAAACACCATATATTTT. Translated: CASSETGTGNTIYF.

This clone was counted a single time. The CDR3, as DNA: TGCGCCAGCAGCTTGGGGACACTTTCCACAATTGGCTACACCTTC. Its protein product is CASSLGTLSTIGYTF. The rearrangement links TRBV5-1 to TRBJ1-2; possibly TRBD1 for D (5 bases). Trimming stripped 0 bases from V and 7 bases from J, with 16 bases between. Germline CDR1 SGHRS, CDR2 YFSETQ. The CDR3 totals 15 residues.

In DNA, the CDR3 is TGTGCCAGCAGTGGGCTAGCGGGGGACTACGAGCAGTACTTC. Its protein is CASSGLAGDYEQYF. This sequence joins TRBV2 and TRBJ2-7, with 10 nucleotides matching TRBD2. The CDR3 totals 14 residues. The germline V gene has CDR1 SNHLY and CDR2 FYNNEI. V trimming: 4 bases; J trimming: 3 bases; junction bases outside the gene matches: 3. The full variable domain, with the rest looked up from reference TRBV2 and TRBJ2-7, is EPEVTQTPSHQVTQMGQEVILRCVPISNHLYFYWYRQILGQKVEFLVSFYNNEISEKSEIFDDQFSVERPDGSNFTLKIRSTKLEDSAMYFCASSGLAGDYEQYFGPGTRLTVT.

The DNA for the CDR3 is TGTGCCAGCAGAGCAATGGACAGGGTTTCAGATACGCAGTATTTT. Protein: CASRAMDRVSDTQYF. The genes are TRBV6-1 and TRBJ2-3, with 8 positions matching TRBD1. The CDR3 has 15 residues. V lost 6 bases to trimming and J lost 4 bases; unmatched junction nucleotides: 9. Germline lookup yields CDR1 MNHNS and CDR2 SASEGT.

The count of this clone is one. The V gene is TRBV25-1, the J gene TRBJ2-7, with 7 bases fitting TRBD1. Trimming at V came to 3 bases and at J to 3 bases, leaving 8 bases not matched to a gene. CDR1 and CDR2 from the germline V gene are MGHDK and SYGVNS. This CDR3 comprises 15 residues. For the CDR3, the DNA is TGTGCCAGCAGTGAGTACCGGCCAGGGGGCTACGAGCAGTACTTC. This sequence encodes CASSEYRPGGYEQYF.

This chain connects TRBV14 to TRBJ2-1, with TRBD2 identical over 9 bases. V gave up 2 bases and J gave up 7 bases; unmatched junction bases: 9. The CDR3 extends over 16 amino acids. Per the germline V gene, CDR1 is SGHDN and CDR2 is FVKESK. The CDR3 region has the DNA TGTGCCAGCAGCCAACTGGCGGGAGGGGGAGGTAATGAGCAGTTCTTC. This sequence encodes CASSQLAGGGGNEQFF.

The chain links TRBV13 to TRBJ2-7; the match to TRBD2 covers 14 bases. Losses at the gene ends were 5 bases for V and 0 bases for J; bases not matched to a gene: 12. The germline V gene encodes CDR1 PRHDT and CDR2 FYEKMQ (reference sequence). The CDR3 spans 19 residues. The DNA for the CDR3 is TGTGCCAGCAGCCCTCGGGGCCCGGGACTAGCGGGAGTCTCCTACGAGCAGTACTTC. It specifies CASSPRGPGLAGVSYEQYF.

The CDR3: CASRTHLGPRTSNTEAFF. The CDR3 coding sequence is TGTGCCAGCAGAACTCACCTTGGGCCGCGCACGTCGAACACTGAAGCTTTCTTT. The genes are TRBV28 and TRBJ1-1; D remains unclear. V dropped 6 bases and J dropped 1 base, with 24 bases sitting between them. CDR3 length: 18 residues. CDR1 MDHEN and CDR2 SYDVKM come from the germline V gene.

The rearrangement uses TRBV27 and TRBJ2-5, with D hard to call. CDR3 length: 13 residues. Trimming cost V 5 bases and J 7 bases, with 14 bases left between them. The germline V gene encodes CDR1 MNHEY and CDR2 SMNVEV (reference sequence). The CDR3 bases are TGTGCCAGCAGTCCTCGTTTAGCTGGGACCCAGTACTTC. It yields the protein CASSPRLAGTQYF.

The rearrangement joins TRBV4-1 to TRBJ2-1, with no clear D. Trimming took 0 bases from V and 2 from J, leaving 8 bases between them. The CDR3 sequence is 15 residues long. Germline V CDR1 and CDR2: MGHRA, YSYEKL. The DNA of the CDR3 is TGCGCCAGCAGCCAAGATGTAGATCCCTACAATGAGCAGTTCTTC. Its protein product is CASSQDVDPYNEQFF.

The chain recombines TRBV5-1 with TRBJ2-7, with 9 bases identical to TRBD1. CDR3 length: 14 residues. CDR1 is SGHRS, CDR2 YFSETQ, per germline. Losses at the gene ends were 4 bases for V and 3 bases for J; bases not matched to a gene: 5. CDR3 protein: CASSPTGGLYEQYF. The CDR3 DNA sequence: TGCGCCAGCAGCCCAACAGGGGGCCTCTACGAGCAGTACTTC.

The rearrangement uses TRBV4-1 and TRBJ1-1, with TRBD1 matching over 7 bases. The germline gives CDR1 MGHRA, CDR2 YSYEKL. V dropped 1 base and J dropped 6; count of bases not matched to a gene: 5. The CDR3 consists of 14 residues. CDR3: CASSQGDSRAEAFF. The CDR3 coding sequence is TGCGCCAGCAGCCAAGGGGACAGTCGGGCTGAAGCTTTCTTT.

The table lists this clone with a few counts. The chain carries TRBV5-8 and TRBJ1-4; 7 bases are a match to TRBD1. CDR1 is SGHTS, CDR2 YDEGEE, per germline. The CDR3 loop spans 15 amino acids. With 4 bases clipped from V and 7 bases from J, the junction kept 10 bases outside the gene matches. CDR3 sequence: CASSPTGTMGEKLFF. The CDR3 nucleotides read TGTGCCAGCAGCCCGACAGGGACGATGGGTGAAAAACTGTTTTTT.

CDR3 sequence (DNA): TGTGCCTGGAGTGGTTTGGGAGGGCCCTCCTCCTACGAGCAGTACTTC. The encoded protein is CAWSGLGGPSSYEQYF. The gene calls are TRBV30 and TRBJ2-5; 7 bases map to TRBD2. The tail of the sequence fits TRBJ2-7 better, so the J call may be wrong. The germline gives CDR1 GTSNPN, CDR2 SVGIG (reference sequence). The CDR3 extends over 16 amino acids.

The sample holds a few counts of this clone. The chain employs TRBV15 and TRBJ1-5, with 7 bases matching TRBD1. The junction had 2 bases not matched to a gene; V was cut back by 1 base and J by 8 bases. This CDR3 contains 13 residues. Germline CDR1 LNHNV, CDR2 YYDKDF (reference sequence). The CDR3 loop is CATSRATGEPQHF. In DNA form, the CDR3 reads TGTGCCACCAGCAGAGCTACAGGGGAGCCCCAGCATTTT. The full variable domain, rest sourced from reference TRBV15 and TRBJ1-5, is DAMVIQNPRYQVTQFGKPVTLSCSQTLNHNVMYWYQQKSSQAPKLLFHYYDKDFNNEADTPDNFQSRRPNTSFCFLDIRSPGLGDTAMYLCATSRATGEPQHFGDGTRLSIL.

The rearrangement uses TRBV7-8 and TRBJ1-5; 8 bases line up with TRBD1. J lost 6 bases, V lost 1 base, and 5 bases had no gene match. The CDR3 runs to 15 residues. Per the germline V gene, CDR1 is SGHVS and CDR2 is FQNEAQ. In DNA, the CDR3 is TGTGCCAGCAGCTTAGTCAGGGGGCCTAGTCAGCCCCAGCATTTT. Translating gives CASSLVRGPSQPQHF.

The chain has TRBV21-1 and TRBJ2-7; TRBD2 reflects the table's D call only, with no check against the DNA. TRBV21-1 is recorded as a pseudogene. This CDR3 has 16 amino acids. The CDR3 DNA follows: TGTGCCAGCACTTTGGAGGGAGTGATTAAGGGATACGAGCAGTACTTC. This translates into CASTLEGVIKGYEQYF.

The chain recombines TRBV18 with TRBJ1-6; D gene ambiguous. V lost 4 bases, J lost 8 bases, and 15 bases lay in between. The CDR3 spans 15 residues. Germline V lookup: CDR1 KGHSH, CDR2 LQKENI. The CDR3 nucleotides read TGTGCCAGCTCACTAGGAATGACTCGAGATTCACCCCTCCACTTT. As protein: CASSLGMTRDSPLHF. The full variable domain, completed using reference TRBV18 and TRBJ1-6, is NAGVMQNPRHLVRRRGQEARLRCSPMKGHSHVYWYRQLPEEGLKFMVYLQKENIIDESGMPKERFSAEFPKEGPSILRIQQVVRGDSAAYFCASSLGMTRDSPLHFGNGTRLTVT.

The chain combines TRBV6-5 with TRBJ1-3; the D gene is possibly TRBD1 (6 bases). Trimming stripped 2 bases from V and 2 bases from J, with 10 bases between. Germline CDR1 is MNHEY and CDR2 is SVGAGI. The CDR3 has 15 amino acids. CDR3 amino acids: CASSYGRGPGNTIYF. CDR3 nucleotides: TGTGCCAGCAGTTACGGCAGGGGACCTGGAAACACCATATATTTT.

CDR3: CASRLATRGITEAFF. CDR3 nucleotide sequence: TGTGCAAGTCGCTTAGCGACGAGGGGGATCACTGAAGCTTTCTTT. This chain connects TRBV12-2 to TRBJ1-1; the listed D gene, TRBD1, was not tested against the DNA. TRBV12-2 is described as a pseudogene. CDR3 length: 15 amino acids.